One sample yielded the 18 T cell receptor beta chains listed below, sequenced in a study of CD8 T cells in ankylosing spondylitis. The study, taken as a whole, reports: Blood of patients with ankylosing spondylitis appeared to be characterized by a TCR beta motif of about eight highly homologous variants.

TCRdb independently ran MiXCR on the 5' RACE reads; one entry per CDR3 protein. This sample has fewer than 550,000 distinct CDR3 sequences; 5.3% occur once, and the top ten carry roughly 3.3%. Antigens for these TCRs are unknown. Sequencing was carried out using blood, either unsorted or a sorted T cell fraction (not recorded which). The source of these receptors is a male donor with ankylosing spondylitis.

The V and J genes are TRBV5-1 and TRBJ1-2; D unresolved. CDR1 and CDR2 (germline): SGHRS, YFSETQ. Trimming left V 4 bases short and J 3 bases short, with 16 bases between. The length of the CDR3 is 15 residues. Here the CDR3 DNA reads TGCGCCAGCAGCAAAGAAAGTACAGCCGACTATGGCTACACCTTC. Translated, it gives CASSKESTADYGYTF.

There are many counts of this clonotype. V gene TRBV4-1 combines with J gene TRBJ2-3; 8 bases fit TRBD2. V was clipped by 1 base and J by 0 bases; unmatched bases: 9. The length of the CDR3 is 18 residues. Germline-derived CDR1 and CDR2 are MGHRA and YSYEKL. The DNA of the CDR3 is TGCGCCAGCAGCCAAGTTACCTTAGCGGGACTAAGCACAGATACGCAGTATTTT. Amino acids: CASSQVTLAGLSTDTQYF.

The rearrangement joins TRBV5-1 to TRBJ2-3; D tentatively fits TRBD1 or TRBD2 (5 bases each). CDR1 and CDR2 from the germline V gene are SGHRS and YFSETQ. The CDR3 has 15 residues. V gave up 1 base and J gave up 3 bases, with 12 bases separating them. The chain's CDR3 is CASSLWGISTDTQYF. The DNA of the CDR3 is TGCGCCAGCAGCTTGTGGGGGATTTCGACAGATACGCAGTATTTT. The full variable domain, completed using reference TRBV5-1 and TRBJ2-3, is KAGVTQTPRYLIKTRGQQVTLSCSPISGHRSVSWYQQTPGQGLQFLFEYFSETQRNKGNFPGRFSGRQFSNSRSEMNVSTLELGDSALYLCASSLWGISTDTQYFGPGTRLTVL.

This clonotype was seen repeatedly, ten times or more. The chain has TRBV20-1 and TRBJ2-5; D is tentatively TRBD1 or TRBD2 (5 bases each). V lost 6 bases and J 1 base, leaving 12 bases between the germline ends. Germline V gene lookup returns CDR1 DFQATT and CDR2 SNEGSKA (reference sequence). The length of the CDR3 is 13 residues. The CDR3 is CSAEGRSQETQYF. CDR3 nucleotide sequence: TGCAGTGCCGAGGGGCGGTCCCAAGAGACCCAGTACTTC.

This clonotype was counted only a few times. This sequence joins TRBV6-2 or TRBV6-3 and TRBJ1-5; TRBD1 might be the D (6 bases). V lost 6 bases to trimming and J lost 0 bases, with 12 bases between them. The CDR3 length is 15 residues. Germline V gives CDR1 MNHEY, CDR2 SVGEGT. This CDR3 reads CASSNREYSNQPQHF. The CDR3 region has the DNA TGTGCCAGCAGCAACAGGGAATATAGCAATCAGCCCCAGCATTTT.

This clonotype has only a few counts. The chain recombines TRBV28 with TRBJ2-2; tentatively, D is TRBD1 (6 bases). The CDR3 loop spans 15 amino acids. The germline V gene has CDR1 MDHEN and CDR2 SYDVKM. V lost 4 bases, J lost 3 bases, and 12 bases lay in between. The CDR3: CASSSDRSDTGELFF. The DNA of the CDR3 is TGTGCCAGCAGTTCCGACAGGTCTGACACCGGGGAGCTGTTTTTT.

The CDR3 loop is CATSPRGTGGRETQYF. CDR3 coding DNA: TGTGCCACCAGCCCCCGAGGGACAGGGGGTAGGGAGACCCAGTACTTC. The chain joins TRBV15 to TRBJ2-5; 11 nucleotides align to TRBD1. Unmatched junction bases numbered 10, after V lost 5 bases and J lost 5 bases. CDR3 length: 16 residues. CDR1 is LNHNV, CDR2 YYDKDF, per germline (reference sequence). The variable domain in full, completed from reference TRBV15 and TRBJ2-5, reads DAMVIQNPRYQVTQFGKPVTLSCSQTLNHNVMYWYQQKSSQAPKLLFHYYDKDFNNEADTPDNFQSRRPNTSFCFLDIRSPGLGDTAMYLCATSPRGTGGRETQYFGPGTRLLVL.

This clonotype was observed many times. The rearrangement uses TRBV4-3 and TRBJ2-4; D gene ambiguous. This CDR3 has 13 residues. The ends were cut back, 0 bases at V and 7 bases at J, with 7 bases in the middle. Looked up from germline, CDR1 is LGHNA and CDR2 is YSLEER. CDR3 bases: TGCGCCAGCAGCCAAGAAATGGGCAACATTCAGTACTTC. Its protein product is CASSQEMGNIQYF.

The chain is built from TRBV5-1 and TRBJ2-2; TRBD2 matches 7 bases. Germline trimming cut 4 bases from V and 1 base from J; bases unmatched to any gene: 4. The V gene's germline CDR1 is SGHRS and CDR2 YFSETQ. The CDR3 spans 15 residues. DNA for the CDR3: TGCGCCAGCAGCCCGAGGGAGGGGAACACCGGGGAGCTGTTTTTT. It translates to CASSPREGNTGELFF.

At least ten counts were recorded for this clonotype. V is TRBV12-3 or TRBV12-4 and J is TRBJ2-1, with TRBD2 matching 7 bases. V dropped 6 bases and J dropped 7; count of bases not matched to a gene: 12. The CDR3 contains 15 residues. The CDR3 loop is CASRGGRASANEQFF. CDR3 DNA: TGTGCCAGCAGGGGAGGGAGGGCCTCTGCGAATGAGCAGTTCTTC.

This clonotype has at least ten counts. The genes are TRBV5-1 and TRBJ2-7; possible D gene TRBD2, 5 bases. There are 12 residues in the CDR3. Trimming cost V 2 bases and J 6 bases, with 9 bases left between them. Germline V gives CDR1 SGHRS, CDR2 YFSETQ. In nucleotides, the CDR3 is TGCGCCAGCAGCTTTATGGGAGCCGAGCAGTACTTC. It translates to CASSFMGAEQYF.

This clonotype was seen ten or more times. This chain joins TRBV12-3 or TRBV12-4 and TRBJ1-6; D might be TRBD1 (5 bases). The V and J ends lost 6 bases and 7 bases respectively, with 16 bases between them. The CDR3 totals 15 residues. CDR3 DNA: TGTGCCAGCAGCCCGACGGGGCCTGGGAATTCACCCCTCCACTTT. It codes for CASSPTGPGNSPLHF.

This clonotype occurred many times. The CDR3 here is CASSLWTKGYEQYF. The CDR3 nucleotides are TGCGCCAGCAGCTTATGGACTAAAGGGTACGAGCAGTACTTC. The chain uses TRBV5-1 and TRBJ2-7; D is perhaps TRBD2 (6 bases). V was pared by 2 bases and J by 4 bases, with 13 bases between. The CDR3 sequence is 14 residues long. The germline V gene encodes CDR1 SGHRS and CDR2 YFSETQ.

The rearrangement links TRBV6-2 or TRBV6-3 to TRBJ2-1; 7 bases match TRBD1. This CDR3 is built from 13 residues. In germline, CDR1 is MNHEY, CDR2 SVGEGT. V dropped 5 bases and J dropped 10; count of bases not matched to a gene: 8. CDR3: CASSRNTGVEQFF. CDR3 DNA: TGTGCCAGCAGTAGAAATACAGGGGTGGAGCAGTTCTTC.

The chain employs TRBV2 and TRBJ1-1; D not resolved. This CDR3 is 12 amino acids long. Trimming pared 4 bases from V and 10 bases from J, leaving 13 bases between. In germline, CDR1 is SNHLY, CDR2 FYNNEI. The CDR3 coding sequence is TGTGCCAGCAGTGGCATGGCGGGGTTAGCTTTCTTT. Translating gives CASSGMAGLAFF.

This clonotype was counted ten times or more. V gene TRBV20-1 combines with J gene TRBJ1-5, with D unresolved. This CDR3 has 12 residues. V was cut by 3 bases and J by 9 bases, with 12 bases left in between. CDR1 and CDR2 from the germline V gene are DFQATT and SNEGSKA (reference sequence). The CDR3 region is CSASLGWPPQHF. The CDR3 DNA is TGCAGTGCTAGTCTAGGATGGCCGCCCCAGCATTTT.

This clonotype was found many times. The V call is TRBV29-1, the J call TRBJ2-2; 10 positions agree with TRBD1. Germline trimming cut 5 bases from V and 7 bases from J; bases unmatched to any gene: 10. Germline V CDR1 and CDR2: SQVTM, ANQGSEA. The CDR3 length is 15 residues. DNA of the CDR3: TGCAGCGTTAAACGGGACAGGGGTTACCGCGGGGAGCTGTTTTTT. Encoded protein: CSVKRDRGYRGELFF.

This clonotype occurred a few times. This chain links TRBV28 with TRBJ2-4; 7 bases map to TRBD2. Germline assignment: CDR1 MDHEN and CDR2 SYDVKM. The V and J ends lost 6 bases and 9 bases, in that order; junction bases with no gene match: 11. The CDR3 runs to 14 residues. CDR3 nucleotide sequence: TGTGCCAGCAGCCGCGGCGGGGAGGGAGCCATTCAGTACTTC. Translation gives CASSRGGEGAIQYF.